The 14 T cell receptor beta chains in this list originate from one sample, sequenced in a study of patients and donors after allogeneic stem cell transplantation. TCRdb processed the RT-PCR reads anew with MiXCR; each CDR3 protein has one entry. In the table there are more than 25,000 distinct CDR3 sequences, 8% to 10% of which are singletons. Sequencing used blood, either unsorted or a sorted T cell fraction (not recorded which). The receptors derive from a human donor who was either an allogeneic HSCT recipient or a stem cell or donor lymphocyte infusion donor (not recorded which). It is not recorded whose cells these are; they may come from a transplant donor.

In its sample, this clonotype was seen many times. V and J are TRBV5-1 and TRBJ2-7; D is possibly TRBD1 (7 bases). The CDR3 sequence is 12 residues long. Germline loops: CDR1 SGHRS, CDR2 YFSETQ. V lost 4 bases and J 4 bases, leaving 9 bases between the germline ends. CDR3: CASSQGGYEQYF. The CDR3 DNA reads TGCGCCAGCAGCCAGGGGGGATACGAGCAGTACTTC.

The chain uses TRBV6-5 and TRBJ1-2, with D tentatively TRBD1 (5 bases). Germline CDR1 reads MNHEY; CDR2 reads SVGAGI. V lost 0 bases and J 7 bases, leaving 15 bases between the germline ends. This CDR3 comprises 15 residues. CDR3 protein: CASSYSMTGEGGYTF. CDR3 DNA: TGTGCCAGCAGTTACTCGATGACGGGGGAGGGTGGCTACACCTTC.

This clonotype appeared many times. The gene calls are TRBV12-3 or TRBV12-4 and TRBJ2-1; D is unresolved. The ends were cut back, 3 bases at V and 12 bases at J, with 12 bases in the middle. The length of the CDR3 is 12 residues. This CDR3 reads CASSFAGGWQFF. The CDR3 region has the DNA TGTGCCAGCAGTTTTGCAGGTGGTTGGCAGTTCTTC.

The V call is TRBV10-3, the J call TRBJ2-1; perhaps TRBD2 as D (7 bases). CDR1 is ENHRY and CDR2 is SYGVKD in the germline V gene. With 6 bases removed from V and 6 bases from J, the gap between germline ends came to 21 bases. CDR3 size: 16 residues. For the CDR3, the DNA is TGTGCCATCAGCCCTCGGGCGGGGGCGGGTGGCAATGAGCAGTTCTTC. Protein sequence: CAISPRAGAGGNEQFF.

This clonotype has just a few counts. The chain couples TRBV7-9 to TRBJ2-7; the D gene is possibly TRBD2 (5 bases). V lost 3 bases, J lost 2 bases, and 11 bases lay in between. This CDR3 region has 14 residues. Germline V CDR1 and CDR2: SEHNR, FQNEAQ (reference sequence). The CDR3 sequence is CASSFSANTYEQYF. CDR3 nucleotides: TGTGCCAGCAGCTTTAGCGCGAACACCTACGAGCAGTACTTC.

At least ten counts were recorded for this clonotype. The V and J genes are TRBV14 and TRBJ2-7, with D tentatively TRBD1 or TRBD2 (5 bases each). The V and J ends lost 6 bases and 5 bases respectively, with 23 bases between them. Germline V CDR1 and CDR2: SGHDN, FVKESK. The CDR3 has 16 amino acids. The CDR3 region has the DNA TGTGCCAGCAGTCCCATGGGACGGGGACGTAGAAACGAGCAGTACTTC. As protein: CASSPMGRGRRNEQYF. Drawing the rest from reference TRBV14 and TRBJ2-7, the complete variable domain is EAGVTQFPSHSVIEKGQTVTLRCDPISGHDNLYWYRRVMGKEIKFLLHFVKESKQDESGMPNNRFLAERTGGTYSTLKVQPAELEDSGVYFCASSPMGRGRRNEQYFGPGTRLTVT.

In this sample, this clonotype turned up a few times. The V call is TRBV20-1, the J call TRBJ2-3; 9 nucleotides match TRBD2. CDR1 is DFQATT and CDR2 is SNEGSKA in the germline V gene (reference sequence). This CDR3 spans 14 amino acids. V trimming: 6 bases; J trimming: 6 bases; junction bases outside the gene matches: 10. For the CDR3, the DNA is TGCAGTGCCGACAGACTAGCGGAGGATGATACGCAGTATTTT. Translating it yields CSADRLAEDDTQYF.

This clonotype was found many times. J is TRBJ1-5 and V is TRBV5-4, with D perhaps TRBD1 (5 bases). V was shortened by 2 bases and J by 1 base, with 7 bases between the two germline ends. The length of the CDR3 is 14 residues. Germline V gene data show CDR1 as SGHNT and CDR2 as YYREEE (reference sequence). CDR3 in amino acids: CASSFRGSNQPQHF. CDR3 nucleotide sequence: TGTGCCAGCAGCTTTCGGGGGAGCAATCAGCCCCAGCATTTT.

This chain uses TRBV5-4 with TRBJ1-2; the D gene is possibly TRBD1 (5 bases). The CDR3 is 12 residues long. Germline assignment: CDR1 SGHNT and CDR2 YYREEE (reference sequence). The germline V and J ends were trimmed by 5 bases and 5 bases, with 10 bases remaining between them. CDR3 sequence: CASRGTYYGYTF. Here the CDR3 DNA reads TGTGCCAGCAGAGGGACCTATTATGGCTACACCTTC. Filled out from reference TRBV5-4 and TRBJ1-2, the complete variable domain reads ETGVTQSPTHLIKTRGQQVTLRCSSQSGHNTVSWYQQALGQGPQFIFQYYREEENGRGNFPPRFSGLQFPNYSSELNVNALELDDSALYLCASRGTYYGYTFGSGTRLTVV.

CDR3 loop: CASSQDSRGIDGYTF. The CDR3 DNA sequence: TGTGCCAGCAGCCAAGATTCCCGGGGGATAGATGGCTACACCTTC. The chain uses TRBV3-1 and TRBJ1-2; D is possibly TRBD1 (5 bases). CDR1 is LGHDT, CDR2 YNNKEL, per germline (reference sequence). V was clipped by 0 bases and J by 6 bases, with 14 bases between them. This CDR3 spans 15 amino acids.

This clonotype has at least ten counts. The rearrangement links TRBV7-2 to TRBJ2-5, with D uncertain. Trimming took off 2 bases at V and 5 bases at J, with 6 bases between the two ends. This CDR3 spans 12 amino acids. Per germline, CDR1 SGHTA and CDR2 FQGNSA. For the CDR3, the DNA is TGTGCCAGCAGCTTATATAGGGAGACCCAGTACTTC. Amino acid sequence: CASSLYRETQYF.

This clonotype was observed a handful of times. The genes are TRBV9 and TRBJ2-7, with 14 bases lining up with TRBD2. Germline V gene data show CDR1 as SGDLS and CDR2 as YYNGEE. This CDR3 has 17 amino acids. Losses at the gene ends were 8 bases for V and 1 base for J; bases not matched to a gene: 11. CDR3 DNA: TGTGCCAGGATGACTAGCGGGAGGGCATTAAGGTCCTACGAGCAGTACTTC. Encoded protein: CARMTSGRALRSYEQYF.

This clonotype has a count of ten or more. The chain uses TRBV3-1 and TRBJ1-5; D gene ambiguous. Deletions cut 1 base from V and 5 bases from J, with 9 bases between. The CDR3 loop spans 14 amino acids. Germline CDR1 reads LGHDT; CDR2 reads YNNKEL (reference sequence). CDR3 DNA sequence: TGTGCCAGCAGCCAAGCCGGTCTTCATCAGCCCCAGCATTTT. Translating gives CASSQAGLHQPQHF.

This clonotype was counted many times. The chain combines TRBV28 with TRBJ1-4; unclear D gene. In germline, CDR1 is MDHEN, CDR2 SYDVKM. Trimming shortened V by 3 bases and J by 13 bases, and 12 bases separated the two germline ends. The CDR3 loop spans 12 amino acids. CDR3 coding DNA: TGTGCCAGCAGTTTCCCGCAATCGGGACTGTTTTTT. Protein sequence: CASSFPQSGLFF.